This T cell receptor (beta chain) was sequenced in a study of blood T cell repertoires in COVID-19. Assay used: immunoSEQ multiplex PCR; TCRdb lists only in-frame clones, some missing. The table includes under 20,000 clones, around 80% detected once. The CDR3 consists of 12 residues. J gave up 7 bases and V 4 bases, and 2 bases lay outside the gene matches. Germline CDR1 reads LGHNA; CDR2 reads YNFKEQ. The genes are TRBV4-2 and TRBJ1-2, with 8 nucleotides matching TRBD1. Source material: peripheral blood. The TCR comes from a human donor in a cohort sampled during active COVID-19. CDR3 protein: CASSPDRVGYTF. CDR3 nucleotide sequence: TGTGCCAGCAGCCCGGACAGGGTTGGCTACACCTTC.